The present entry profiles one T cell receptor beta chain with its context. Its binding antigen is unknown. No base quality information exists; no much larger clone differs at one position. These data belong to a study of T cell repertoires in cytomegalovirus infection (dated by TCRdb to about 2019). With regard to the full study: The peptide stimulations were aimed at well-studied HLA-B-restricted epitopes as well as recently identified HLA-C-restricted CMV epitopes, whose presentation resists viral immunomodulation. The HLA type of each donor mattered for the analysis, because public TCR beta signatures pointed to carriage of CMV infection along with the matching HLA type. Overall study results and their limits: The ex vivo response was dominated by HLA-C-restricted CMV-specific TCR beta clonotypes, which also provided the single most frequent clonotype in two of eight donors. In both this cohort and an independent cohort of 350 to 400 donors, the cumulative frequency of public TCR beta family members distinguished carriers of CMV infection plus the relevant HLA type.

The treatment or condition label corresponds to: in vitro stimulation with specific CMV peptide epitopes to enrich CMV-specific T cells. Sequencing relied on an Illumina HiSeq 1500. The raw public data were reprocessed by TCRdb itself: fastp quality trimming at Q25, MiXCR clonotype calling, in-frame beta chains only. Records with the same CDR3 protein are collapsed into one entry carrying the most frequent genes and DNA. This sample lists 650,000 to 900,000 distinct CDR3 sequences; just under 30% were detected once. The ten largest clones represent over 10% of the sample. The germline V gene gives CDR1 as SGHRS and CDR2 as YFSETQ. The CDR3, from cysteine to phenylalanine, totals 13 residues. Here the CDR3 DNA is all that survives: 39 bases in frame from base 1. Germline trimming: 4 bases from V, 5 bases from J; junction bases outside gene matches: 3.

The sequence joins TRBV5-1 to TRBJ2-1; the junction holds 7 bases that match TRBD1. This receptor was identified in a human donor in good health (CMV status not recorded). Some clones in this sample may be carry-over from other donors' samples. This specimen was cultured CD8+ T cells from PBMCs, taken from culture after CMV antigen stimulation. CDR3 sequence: CASSDRVDNEQFF. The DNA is TGCGCCAGCAGCGACAGGGTTGACAATGAGCAGTTCTTC.